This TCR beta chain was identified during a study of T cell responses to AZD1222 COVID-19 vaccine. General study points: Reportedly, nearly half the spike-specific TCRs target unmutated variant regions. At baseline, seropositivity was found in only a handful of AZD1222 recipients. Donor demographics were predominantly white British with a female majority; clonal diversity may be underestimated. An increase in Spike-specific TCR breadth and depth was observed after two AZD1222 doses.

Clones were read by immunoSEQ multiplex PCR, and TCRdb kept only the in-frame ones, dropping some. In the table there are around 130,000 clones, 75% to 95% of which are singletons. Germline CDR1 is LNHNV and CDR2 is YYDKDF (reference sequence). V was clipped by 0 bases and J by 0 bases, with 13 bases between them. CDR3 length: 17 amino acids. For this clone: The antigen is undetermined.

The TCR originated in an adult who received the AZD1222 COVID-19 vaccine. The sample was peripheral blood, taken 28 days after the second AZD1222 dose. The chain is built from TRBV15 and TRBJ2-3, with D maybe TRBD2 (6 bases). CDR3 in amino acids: CATSRERGSGSTDTQYF. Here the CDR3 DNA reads TGTGCCACCAGCAGAGAACGGGGGTCAGGGAGCACAGATACGCAGTATTTT.